This TCR beta chain is drawn from a study of CD8+CD57+ T cells in acquired aplastic anemia. Study-level information: On average, sorted CD4+ and CD8+ cells gave 3.2 ug of DNA. General study findings and limits: Simpson's diversity of CD8+ cells was not significantly different in patients compared with controls.

This clonotype showed up just once. The target antigen is unknown. Genomic DNA, the template, was used for profiling of the TCR beta VDJ and CDR3. TCRdb reprocessed the reads via MiXCR and lists one record per CDR3 protein. The table lists 100,000 to 130,000 distinct CDR3 sequences, approximately 48% of them singletons. The CDR3 spans 17 residues. CDR1 and CDR2 from the germline V gene are MGHDK and SYGVNS. J gave up 0 bases and V 3 bases, and 9 bases lay outside the gene matches. This receptor was taken from a human donor in good health, serving as a control. The sample taken for sequencing was sorted CD4+, CD8+, or CD8+CD57+ T cells (not recorded which) from PBMCs. The chain carries TRBV25-1 and TRBJ2-7; 9 bases agree with TRBD1. CDR3 in amino acids: CASSDPAGTGNSYEQYF. CDR3 coding DNA: TGTGCCAGCAGTGACCCCGCGGGGACAGGGAACTCCTACGAGCAGTACTTC.